A single sample gave rise to the 25 T cell receptor beta chains below, sequenced in a study of blood T cell repertoires in COVID-19. Sequencing used immunoSEQ multiplex PCR; TCRdb keeps in-frame clones, though not all of them. The sample consists of fewer than 250,000 clones, 90% of them appearing once. The sample was PBMCs or T cells enriched from blood (not recorded which). These receptors were taken from a man aged 25-45 years who had been exposed to COVID-19.

V and J are TRBV5-1 and TRBJ2-3, with 7 bases lining up with TRBD1. The germline V gene has CDR1 SGHRS and CDR2 YFSETQ. This CDR3 contains 14 residues. Trimming cost V 5 bases and J 2 bases; bases outside gene matches: 5. This CDR3 is CASRRDSFTDTQYF. For the CDR3, the DNA is TGCGCCAGCAGGAGGGACAGTTTCACAGATACGCAGTATTTT.

V gene TRBV18 combines with J gene TRBJ2-7, with 10 bases matching TRBD1. V dropped 4 bases and J dropped 1; count of bases not matched to a gene: 7. The length of the CDR3 is 16 residues. Germline CDR1 reads KGHSH; CDR2 reads LQKENI. The CDR3 region is CASSHTGTGVSYEQYF. In DNA form, the CDR3 reads TGTGCCAGCTCACACACCGGGACAGGGGTATCCTACGAGCAGTACTTC.

This clone was counted only a few times. The gene calls are TRBV6-4 and TRBJ2-1; 7 bases agree with TRBD1. V trimming: 4 bases; J trimming: 7 bases; junction bases outside the gene matches: 10. The CDR3 is 15 amino acids. The germline V gene encodes CDR1 MRHNA and CDR2 SNTAGT. In nucleotides, the CDR3 is TGTGCCAGCAGTGTCGGACAGGAAGGGAATAATGAGCAGTTCTTC. Protein: CASSVGQEGNNEQFF.

The V call is TRBV2, the J call TRBJ2-3; 11 positions match TRBD2. The CDR3 consists of 17 residues. V was pared by 6 bases and J by 0 bases, with 8 bases of the junction left unmatched. Germline CDR1 is SNHLY and CDR2 is FYNNEI. The CDR3 coding sequence is TGTGCCAGCAGCTCGTCTAGCGGGGGGATTAGCACAGATACGCAGTATTTT. Protein product: CASSSSSGGISTDTQYF.

Concerning this clone: A read error may account for a junction end that differs from germline. The rearrangement links TRBV4-1 to TRBJ2-1, with 7 bases lining up with TRBD1. The length of the CDR3 is 16 residues. Germline CDR1 is MGHRA and CDR2 is YSYEKL. CDR3 coding DNA: TGCGCCAGCACCCAAATGCCGGGACAGAACTACAATGAGCAGTTCTTC. Amino acids: CASTQMPGQNYNEQFF.

The chain recombines TRBV10-2 with TRBJ1-5; maybe TRBD1 (6 bases). Trimming cost V 10 bases and J 5 bases, with 30 bases left between them. This CDR3 is 18 amino acids long. Germline CDR1 is WSHSY and CDR2 is SAAADI. The CDR3: CATLGAGALRGGDQPQHF. The CDR3 DNA reads TGCGCCACGTTGGGGGCGGGGGCCCTAAGGGGTGGCGATCAGCCCCAGCATTTT.

The gene calls are TRBV7-2 and TRBJ2-5; 11 bases fit TRBD2. This CDR3 region has 16 residues. V lost 5 bases to trimming and J lost 2 bases; unmatched junction nucleotides: 7. The germline V gene encodes CDR1 SGHTA and CDR2 FQGNSA. The CDR3 region has the DNA TGTGCCAGCAGCCCCACCGGGACTAGCGGACAAGAGACCCAGTACTTC. It codes for CASSPTGTSGQETQYF.

The chain joins TRBV6-6 to TRBJ1-2, with 9 bases matching TRBD1. V dropped 11 bases and J dropped 3; count of bases not matched to a gene: 4. The germline gives CDR1 MNHNY, CDR2 SVGAGI (reference sequence). The CDR3 has 12 residues. Here the CDR3 DNA reads TGTGCCTCATGGACAGGGGACTATGGCTACACCTTC. Amino acids: CASWTGDYGYTF.

The chain couples TRBV11-2 to TRBJ1-2, with 7 bases identical to TRBD1. V was pared by 5 bases and J by 0 bases, with 12 bases of the junction left unmatched. Germline V gives CDR1 SGHAT, CDR2 FQNNGV. There are 17 residues in the CDR3. The CDR3 nucleotides read TGTGCCAGCAGCCCACTCCTGTGGGACAGTTCTAACTATGGCTACACCTTC. It encodes CASSPLLWDSSNYGYTF.

The chain is built from TRBV5-4 and TRBJ2-5, with a weak D call TRBD1 (6 bases). V lost 2 bases and J 4 bases, leaving 12 bases between the germline ends. Germline V gene sequence: CDR1 SGHNT, CDR2 YYREEE (reference sequence). CDR3 size: 14 residues. Here the CDR3 DNA reads TGTGCCAGCAGCTTTGCAGGGGCGGCAGAGACCCAGTACTTC. Its protein product is CASSFAGAAETQYF.

The chain has TRBV5-1 and TRBJ2-3; a weak D match, TRBD2 (7 bases). Germline CDR1 and CDR2: SGHRS and YFSETQ. V was clipped by 7 bases and J by 0 bases, with 21 bases between them. The CDR3 has 17 amino acids. CDR3: CASYTRGGSASTDTQYF. CDR3 DNA sequence: TGCGCCAGCTACACTAGGGGGGGGTCCGCTAGCACAGATACGCAGTATTTT.

V usage is TRBV5-1 and J usage is TRBJ1-2; 7 positions agree with TRBD1. Germline V gene sequence: CDR1 SGHRS, CDR2 YFSETQ. V was clipped by 4 bases and J by 3 bases; unmatched bases: 3. The CDR3 has 13 amino acids. The CDR3 DNA reads TGCGCCAGCAGCATCAGGGGGGACTATGGCTACACCTTC. It is translated as CASSIRGDYGYTF. The variable domain in full, completed from reference TRBV5-1 and TRBJ1-2, reads KAGVTQTPRYLIKTRGQQVTLSCSPISGHRSVSWYQQTPGQGLQFLFEYFSETQRNKGNFPGRFSGRQFSNSRSEMNVSTLELGDSALYLCASSIRGDYGYTFGSGTRLTVV.

The rearrangement links TRBV3-1 (or the pseudogene TRBV3-2) to TRBJ1-3; D is perhaps TRBD1 (5 bases). Trimming took 1 base from V and 1 from J, leaving 5 bases between them. The CDR3 is 14 amino acids. Germline V lookup: CDR1 LGHDT, CDR2 YNNKEL (reference sequence). Here the CDR3 reads CASSQAGSGNTIYF. The CDR3 nucleotides are TGTGCCAGCAGCCAAGCAGGGTCTGGAAACACCATATATTTT.

The rearrangement joins TRBV12-5 to TRBJ2-5; D not resolved. There are 13 residues in the CDR3. Per the germline V gene, CDR1 is LGHNT and CDR2 is FRNRAP. The V gene lost 3 bases and the J gene lost 4 bases, with 9 bases spanning the gap. In DNA form, the CDR3 reads TGTGCTAGTGGTTTATCCCGAGGAGAGACCCAGTACTTC. This sequence encodes CASGLSRGETQYF.

The chain combines TRBV15 with TRBJ1-4; 8 bases map to TRBD1. With 0 bases clipped from V and 6 bases from J, the junction kept 3 bases outside the gene matches. This CDR3 is 15 amino acids long. In germline, CDR1 is LNHNV, CDR2 YYDKDF (reference sequence). CDR3 residues: CATSRDGTGYEKLFF. CDR3 bases: TGTGCCACCAGCAGAGATGGGACAGGTTATGAAAAACTGTTTTTT.

The chain carries TRBV30 and TRBJ1-1; D gene ambiguous. From germline, CDR1 is GTSNPN and CDR2 SVGIG (reference sequence). The V gene lost 4 bases and the J gene lost 1 base, with 19 bases spanning the gap. The CDR3 extends over 16 amino acids. CDR3 loop: CAWTRLFSFENTEAFF. Here the CDR3 DNA reads TGTGCCTGGACCAGACTGTTTTCATTTGAGAACACTGAAGCTTTCTTT.

The V gene is TRBV7-9, the J gene TRBJ2-3, with 7 nucleotides matching TRBD1. The CDR3 sequence is 15 residues long. The germline V gene encodes CDR1 SEHNR and CDR2 FQNEAQ (reference sequence). V lost 5 bases and J lost 5; bases outside the gene matches: 10. The CDR3 DNA reads as TGTGCCAGCAGCCCCGGGACAGCTCCTGGAGATACGCAGTATTTT. It yields the protein CASSPGTAPGDTQYF.

The chain has TRBV5-1 and TRBJ2-1; 7 nucleotides align to TRBD1. This CDR3 spans 15 amino acids. Germline V gene data show CDR1 as SGHRS and CDR2 as YFSETQ. Trimming removed 1 base from V and 7 bases from J; junction bases left unmatched: 8. The CDR3 reads CASSLQGGAGNEQFF. DNA for the CDR3: TGCGCCAGCAGCTTGCAAGGGGGCGCAGGGAATGAGCAGTTCTTC.

The CDR3 here is CASSIGTVLSSYNSPLHF. As DNA, the CDR3 is TGCGCCAGCAGCATTGGGACAGTCCTCAGCTCCTATAATTCACCCCTCCACTTT. The chain carries TRBV5-1 and TRBJ1-6, with 7 nucleotides matching TRBD1. The CDR3 is 18 amino acids. J gave up 0 bases and V 4 bases, and 10 bases lay outside the gene matches. Germline V lookup: CDR1 SGHRS, CDR2 YFSETQ.

This rearrangement joins TRBV7-9 to TRBJ1-4; tentatively, D is TRBD1 (5 bases). Germline V gene sequence: CDR1 SEHNR, CDR2 FQNEAQ (reference sequence). V lost 0 bases and J lost 7, with 12 bases in between. This CDR3 has 15 residues. CDR3: CASSLAGGTSEKLFF. The CDR3 DNA is TGTGCCAGCAGCTTAGCAGGAGGGACGAGTGAAAAACTGTTTTTT.

The gene calls are TRBV19 and TRBJ1-2, with D maybe TRBD1 (5 bases). Germline lookup yields CDR1 LNHDA and CDR2 SQIVND (reference sequence). V shed 1 base and J shed 6 bases, with 15 bases lying between them. This CDR3 region has 15 residues. In DNA form, the CDR3 reads TGTGCCAGTAGTATAGTGGGCAGGGAAGTTCATGGCTACACCTTC. Its protein is CASSIVGREVHGYTF.

The chain's CDR3 is CASSSQQGYNEQFF. The CDR3 coding sequence is TGCGCCAGCAGCTCACAACAGGGTTACAATGAGCAGTTCTTC. The V call is TRBV5-1, the J call TRBJ2-1; D possibly corresponds to TRBD1 (6 bases). V was trimmed by 3 bases and J by 4 bases, leaving 11 bases between them. The V gene's germline CDR1 is SGHRS and CDR2 YFSETQ. The CDR3 consists of 14 residues.

The chain employs TRBV6-1 and TRBJ1-5; D ambiguous. V was cut by 2 bases and J by 0 bases, with 5 bases left in between. The germline CDR1 and CDR2 sequences are MNHNS and SASEGT. The CDR3 is 14 residues long. The CDR3 is CASSEHGSNQPQHF. The CDR3 coding sequence is TGTGCCAGCAGTGAACACGGTAGCAATCAGCCCCAGCATTTT.

The V and J genes are TRBV5-5 and TRBJ1-5; maybe TRBD1 (5 bases). Trimming shortened V by 2 bases and J by 5 bases, and 11 bases separated the two germline ends. Looked up from germline, CDR1 is SGHKS and CDR2 is YYEKEE (reference sequence). CDR3 length: 14 residues. Here the CDR3 DNA reads TGTGCCAGCAGCTTTGGGGGAGGGGATCAGCCCCAGCATTTT. It codes for CASSFGGGDQPQHF. Filled out from reference TRBV5-5 and TRBJ1-5, the complete variable domain reads DAGVTQSPTHLIKTRGQQVTLRCSPISGHKSVSWYQQVLGQGPQFIFQYYEKEERGRGNFPDRFSARQFPNYSSELNVNALLLGDSALYLCASSFGGGDQPQHFGDGTRLSIL.

The rearrangement links TRBV5-8 to TRBJ1-2; D unresolved. This CDR3 comprises 15 residues. V was trimmed by 6 bases and J by 1 base, leaving 16 bases between them. Germline V gives CDR1 SGHTS, CDR2 YDEGEE. In nucleotides, the CDR3 is TGTGCCAGCAACGAGCCTCTTCGACATAACTATGGCTACACCTTC. It specifies CASNEPLRHNYGYTF.